These T cell receptor beta chains were read from a single sample in a study of T cell responses to AZD1222 COVID-19 vaccine. Repertoires were generated with immunoSEQ multiplex PCR, while TCRdb's copy carries only in-frame clones and drops some. The table records 100,000 to 150,000 clones, about 90% of them present only once. Source: peripheral blood, taken on day 0 of AZD1222 vaccination. These receptors all stem from an adult in good health. The CDR3 runs from the conserved cysteine through the conserved F or W. A D gene is named only where the DNA matches it firmly. Clone size is stated in some rows and not others, as once, few, many or a class when expanded.

DNA: TGTGCCAGTCAGGGGGTAGAGAACACTGAAGCTTTCTTT
CDR3: CASQGVENTEAFF
V: TRBV12-3/TRBV12-4
J: TRBJ1-1
size: once
D: TRBD1

DNA: TGCGCCAGCAGCCAAGAAAGGGGGTTTACCATATATTTT
CDR3: CASSQERGFTIYF
V: TRBV4-1
J: TRBJ1-3
size: few
D: -

DNA: TGTGCCAGCAGCTTCTTAGATACGCAGTATTTT
CDR3: CASSFLDTQYF
V: TRBV7-2
J: TRBJ2-3
size: -
D: -

DNA: TGTGCCAGTAGGGGGACTAGCGGGAGCCCCGGGGAGCTGTTTTTT
CDR3: CASRGTSGSPGELFF
V: TRBV19
J: TRBJ2-2
size: -
D: TRBD2

DNA: TGTGCCAGCAGCTTAGATTGGGGACGAACCTACGAGCAGTACTTC
CDR3: CASSLDWGRTYEQYF
V: TRBV7-2
J: TRBJ2-7
size: -
D: -

DNA: TGTGCCAGCAGCGGGGGACTAGCGGGAGGAGGGGAGACCCAGTACTTC
CDR3: CASSGGLAGGGETQYF
V: TRBV9
J: TRBJ2-5
size: -
D: TRBD2

DNA: TGTGCCAGCAGTGAAAATACCCAGGGATATGAGCAGTTCTTC
CDR3: CASSENTQGYEQFF
V: TRBV2
J: TRBJ2-1
size: -
D: -

DNA: TGTGCCAGCAGCCGGTGGGGGGAGCAGTACTTC
CDR3: CASSRWGEQYF
V: TRBV5-8
J: TRBJ2-7
size: -
D: -

DNA: TGTGCCAGCAGTGACTCTGTTGGGGGGGTGAATGGCTACACCTTC
CDR3: CASSDSVGGVNGYTF
V: TRBV6-4
J: TRBJ1-2
size: -
D: -

DNA: TGTGCCAGCAGCGTTGCCCCCCCGGGGGGGGATACCGGGGAGCTGTTTTTT
CDR3: CASSVAPPGGDTGELFF
V: TRBV9
J: TRBJ2-2
size: -
D: TRBD2

DNA: TGTGCCAGCAGTTTCGGGGGGGCAACCTACAATGAGCAGTTCTTC
CDR3: CASSFGGATYNEQFF
V: TRBV7-2
J: TRBJ2-1
size: -
D: TRBD2

DNA: TGTGCCAGCAGCGTAGCGGGGGGGCCTTACAATGAGCAGTTCTTC
CDR3: CASSVAGGPYNEQFF
V: TRBV9
J: TRBJ2-1
size: -
D: TRBD2

DNA: TGTGCCAGCAGTGGTGCCGGACAGGGGGGCTATGGCTACACCTTC
CDR3: CASSGAGQGGYGYTF
V: TRBV6-1
J: TRBJ1-2
size: -
D: TRBD1

DNA: TGCGCCAGCACACCGCTACGGGTAAACACCGGGGAGCTGTTTTTT
CDR3: CASTPLRVNTGELFF
V: TRBV5-1
J: TRBJ2-2
size: -
D: -

DNA: TGTGCCAGCAGTACAGACAGGGGGCAATACAATGAGCAGTTCTTC
CDR3: CASSTDRGQYNEQFF
V: TRBV27
J: TRBJ2-1
size: few
D: TRBD1

DNA: TGTGCCACCATACTCACATCACTCAGGGATGGCTACACCTTC
CDR3: CATILTSLRDGYTF
V: TRBV28
J: TRBJ1-2
size: -
D: -

DNA: TGTGCCAGCAGTTTAACCAGATTGACGCAGTATTTT
CDR3: CASSLTRLTQYF
V: TRBV28
J: TRBJ2-3
size: -
D: -

DNA: TGTGCCTGGAGTTTCGGGGAACTACTCGGCTACACCTTC
CDR3: CAWSFGELLGYTF
V: TRBV30
J: TRBJ1-2
size: once
D: -

DNA: TGTGCCAGCTCAGAGGGTCGAAATCAGCCCCAGCATTTT
CDR3: CASSEGRNQPQHF
V: TRBV18
J: TRBJ1-5
size: -
D: -

DNA: TGTGCCAGCAGTGGGGGACAGAACCAAGAGACCCAGTACTTC
CDR3: CASSGGQNQETQYF
V: TRBV2
J: TRBJ2-5
size: -
D: TRBD1

DNA: TGCGCCAGCGCTCCACTAGCGGGACACAATGAGCAGTTCTTC
CDR3: CASAPLAGHNEQFF
V: TRBV5-1
J: TRBJ2-1
size: -
D: TRBD2

DNA: TGTGCCAGCATGGGAGTCTCAGGACGGAGATCTTACGAGCAGTACTTC
CDR3: CASMGVSGRRSYEQYF
V: TRBV2
J: TRBJ2-7
size: -
D: -

DNA: TGTGCCAGTAACCCCGGGACAGGAGTCTACGAGCAGTACTTC
CDR3: CASNPGTGVYEQYF
V: TRBV19
J: TRBJ2-7
size: -
D: TRBD1

DNA: TGTGCCAGCAGCCAGGGGGCCCACTACGAGCAGTACTTC
CDR3: CASSQGAHYEQYF
V: TRBV6-5
J: TRBJ2-7
size: -
D: TRBD1

DNA: TGTGCCAGCAGCTCCACAGGAGTCTACGAGCAGTACTTC
CDR3: CASSSTGVYEQYF
V: TRBV5-6
J: TRBJ2-7
size: -
D: -

DNA: TGTGCCAGCTCACCACGAAGGACAGGGGCCGGGGAGCTGTTTTTT
CDR3: CASSPRRTGAGELFF
V: TRBV18
J: TRBJ2-2
size: once
D: TRBD1

DNA: TGTGCCAGCAGCTTAACCACCCCCACAGATACGCAGTATTTT
CDR3: CASSLTTPTDTQYF
V: TRBV7-9
J: TRBJ2-3
size: once
D: -

DNA: TGTGCCATCAGTCGTGCTGAAACGAACACCGGGGAGCTGTTTTTT
CDR3: CAISRAETNTGELFF
V: TRBV10-3
J: TRBJ2-2
size: -
D: -

DNA: TGTGCCAGCAGGGGACAGGGAAGAAATCAGCCCCAGCATTTT
CDR3: CASRGQGRNQPQHF
V: TRBV2
J: TRBJ1-5
size: -
D: TRBD1

DNA: TGTGCCAGCAGCTTAAAACTGCGTGGCTCTGGGGCCAACGTCCTGACTTTC
CDR3: CASSLKLRGSGANVLTF
V: TRBV7-3
J: TRBJ2-6
size: -
D: -

DNA: TGTGCCAGCAGTTTATTAGGCAGCACCATGAACACTGAAGCTTTCTTT
CDR3: CASSLLGSTMNTEAFF
V: TRBV27
J: TRBJ1-1
size: -
D: -

DNA: TGTGCCAGCAGCCTATCTGGGACAGGGGTCCTTTTGAGAACCGGGGAGCTGTTTTTT
CDR3: CASSLSGTGVLLRTGELFF
V: TRBV9
J: TRBJ2-2
size: -
D: TRBD1

DNA: TGTGCCAGCAGTACCACAGGGGTCTATGGCTACACCTTC
CDR3: CASSTTGVYGYTF
V: TRBV28
J: TRBJ1-2
size: -
D: TRBD1

DNA: TGTGCCAGCAGCCCCCCCGCAGGGCGAGAGACCCAGTACTTC
CDR3: CASSPPAGRETQYF
V: TRBV6-6
J: TRBJ2-5
size: -
D: -

DNA: TGTGCCAGCAGCTTATCGTGGCAGCCCCAAGAGACCCAGTACTTC
CDR3: CASSLSWQPQETQYF
V: TRBV7-2
J: TRBJ2-5
size: -
D: -

DNA: TGTGCCTGGACTGGCGGGACCCTCTACGAGCAGTACTTC
CDR3: CAWTGGTLYEQYF
V: TRBV30
J: TRBJ2-7
size: -
D: -

DNA: TGTGCCAGCAGTTACGGGGGGTTGGTCGACTTCGAGCAGTACTTC
CDR3: CASSYGGLVDFEQYF
V: TRBV6-5
J: TRBJ2-7
size: -
D: -

DNA: TGTGCCAGCAGCCTCCTCTCCTACGAGCAGTACTTC
CDR3: CASSLLSYEQYF
V: TRBV6-5
J: TRBJ2-7
size: once
D: -

DNA: TGTGCCATCAGTGAGCCCGGGACGGATATCTACAATGAGCAGTTCTTC
CDR3: CAISEPGTDIYNEQFF
V: TRBV10-3
J: TRBJ2-1
size: -
D: -

DNA: TGTGCCAGCAACTCGTACAATGAGCAGTTCTTC
CDR3: CASNSYNEQFF
V: TRBV7-6
J: TRBJ2-1
size: once
D: -

DNA: TGTGCCAGCAGCTTTGCCGGGACTAGCGGGAGTCCGTACGAGCAGTACTTC
CDR3: CASSFAGTSGSPYEQYF
V: TRBV7-2
J: TRBJ2-7
size: -
D: TRBD2

DNA: TGTGCCACTCCGGGACAGGGGATGGGGCGCAATCAGCCCCAGCATTTT
CDR3: CATPGQGMGRNQPQHF
V: TRBV24-1
J: TRBJ1-5
size: -
D: TRBD1

DNA: TGTGCCACCAGTCAGGACGGCACCGGGGAGCTGTTTTTT
CDR3: CATSQDGTGELFF
V: TRBV24-1
J: TRBJ2-2
size: -
D: -

DNA: TGTGCCGCGGCTATAGGGGAGATCGGGAATGAGCAGTTCTTC
CDR3: CAAAIGEIGNEQFF
V: TRBV7-9
J: TRBJ2-1
size: -
D: -

DNA: TGTGCCAGCAGCCAAGCTGTGGGCAGGGGAAACTATGGCTACACCTTC
CDR3: CASSQAVGRGNYGYTF
V: TRBV3-1/TRBV3-2
J: TRBJ1-2
size: -
D: -

DNA: TGTGCCAGCCGATACCTGGACTATGGCTACACCTTC
CDR3: CASRYLDYGYTF
V: TRBV18
J: TRBJ1-2
size: -
D: -

DNA: TGCAGCGGACTAGCGGGAGCAGAGACCCAGTACTTC
CDR3: CSGLAGAETQYF
V: TRBV29-1
J: TRBJ2-5
size: -
D: TRBD2

DNA: TGCGCCAGCAGAGCGGGGGGAACTAATGAAAAACTGTTTTTT
CDR3: CASRAGGTNEKLFF
V: TRBV5-1
J: TRBJ1-4
size: few
D: -